This is a list of T cell receptor beta chains from one sample in a study of response to subunit inactivated influenza vaccine. TCRdb analysed the RT-PCR reads with MiXCR anew, one entry per CDR3 protein. The table includes roughly 160,000 distinct CDR3 sequences, about 10% detected once. This specimen was CD8+ T cells sorted from PBMCs, taken roughly 24 months after vaccination. All receptors derive from a man aged 45-69 years who received an inactivated influenza vaccine. Each CDR3 is given with its conserved first and last residue.

cdr3_length	v_call	j_call	cdr3_aa
16	TRBV20-1	TRBJ2-4	CSAPPLDLGSLNIQYF
13	TRBV11-2	TRBJ2-5	CASSLRGRETQYF
21	TRBV4-1	TRBJ2-1	CASSHGLGGLAGRSSYNEQFF
15	TRBV5-5	TRBJ2-3	CASSLAGTGGNTQYF
15	TRBV2	TRBJ2-3	CASNGLAGSTDTQYF
20	TRBV2	TRBJ2-1	CASRALTGYPAPNSFNEQFF
13	TRBV7-9	TRBJ2-7	CASSLTGNMQQYF
13	TRBV6-5	TRBJ2-1	CASSYSGYNEQFF
15	TRBV4-2	TRBJ1-1	CASSQSGTGGTEAFF
15	TRBV4-3	TRBJ1-4	CASSQDTGVNEKLFF
14	TRBV12-3/TRBV12-4	TRBJ1-2	CASSPGGGGYGYTF
13	TRBV9	TRBJ1-5	CASSVGGGQPQHF
13	TRBV28	TRBJ2-7	CASSLTRRYEQYF
13	TRBV7-8	TRBJ2-1	CASSTTRVDEQFF
14	TRBV9	TRBJ2-1	CASKQGPEYNEQFF
16	TRBV25-1	TRBJ2-6	CASSRSPGGGANVLTF
15	TRBV7-7	TRBJ2-7	CASSLGDYGASEQYF
16	TRBV15	TRBJ1-2	CATSRDLAKPNYGYTF
13	TRBV20-1	TRBJ1-6	CSAPTGSLSPLHF
15	TRBV4-3	TRBJ2-1	CASSRTSGLYNEQFF
15	TRBV4-3	TRBJ2-3	CASSQGDLTLDTQYF
14	TRBV12-3/TRBV12-4	TRBJ2-2	CASAQTGGPGELFF
13	TRBV20-1	TRBJ1-1	CSADRGGDTEAFF
13	TRBV20-1	TRBJ2-7	CSAKTGFSYEQYF
19	TRBV5-1	TRBJ1-5	CASSLGPSAHTYSNQPQHF
21	TRBV6-2/TRBV6-3	TRBJ2-1	CASVQPPPTSGGALNHNEQFF
14	TRBV11-2	TRBJ1-2	CASSSRGPMEGYIF
15	TRBV7-6	TRBJ2-3	CASSLPPGGTDTQYF
16	TRBV12-3/TRBV12-4	TRBJ2-1	CASSSQGQGPYNEQFF
15	TRBV5-6	TRBJ2-4	CASSPGGIAKNIQYF
16	TRBV14	TRBJ2-1	CASSLIGLSSYNEQFF
15	TRBV4-1	TRBJ2-1	CASIATSGGHNEQFF
17	TRBV15	TRBJ2-7	CATSRDPRSGGSYEQYF
15	TRBV6-1	TRBJ2-5	CASSKSGGDQETQYF
15	TRBV6-5	TRBJ1-2	CASSYSRVGGYGYTF
16	TRBV7-9	TRBJ2-7	CASSLVVMGLMAEQYF
17	TRBV6-1	TRBJ1-5	CASSEAGFGRLTRPQHF
15	TRBV7-9	TRBJ2-7	CASSSLTGGSYEQYF
17	TRBV11-2	TRBJ1-2	CASSLLAYLPPPNGYTF
9	TRBV27	TRBJ2-1	CASRTGEFF
14	TRBV3-1	TRBJ2-7	CASSQARGGYEQYF
15	TRBV7-2	TRBJ2-6	CASSLGRAGANVLTF
16	TRBV11-2	TRBJ2-3	CASSLLAGGPVDTQYF
13	TRBV15	TRBJ2-7	CATSSPWGDEQYF
14	TRBV5-1	TRBJ2-1	CASSQYTAGGEQFF
16	TRBV9	TRBJ2-1	CASSARTSGRSNEQFF
12	TRBV15	TRBJ1-1	CATSFQATEAFF
15	TRBV4-1	TRBJ2-5	CASRPGTHSQETQYF
14	TRBV5-6	TRBJ2-5	CASSLGQMVKTQYF
12	TRBV12-3/TRBV12-4	TRBJ2-7	CASSPGGFEQYF
14	TRBV4-3	TRBJ2-7	CSSSQYLETYEQYF
14	TRBV7-9	TRBJ1-1	CASSWDRGPTEAFF
13	TRBV7-9	TRBJ2-7	CASGPGASYEQYF
13	TRBV30	TRBJ2-1	CACRDGNYNEQFF
13	TRBV5-1	TRBJ2-4	CASSLAAKNIQYF
15	TRBV6-1	TRBJ2-2	CASSPTSGGTGELFF
13	TRBV9	TRBJ2-3	CASTSRESDTQYF
13	TRBV6-5	TRBJ2-7	CASSYSGTGEQYF
15	TRBV28	TRBJ2-7	CASSLRGVGVYEQYF
15	TRBV27	TRBJ1-1	CASSLSVVAGTEAFF